This T cell receptor beta chain was sequenced for a study of cytomegalovirus exposure and HLA in healthy donors (dated 2017 in TCRdb). About the investigation overall: In an earlier analysis of 450 to 750 of the donors, approximately 300 Gb of sequence data and approximately 100 million unique TCR beta sequences from about 190 million T cells were reported. To predict cytomegalovirus infection status, the study combined high-throughput TCR immunosequencing, statistical association of individual TCRs with disease status, and machine learning. An earlier analysis of roughly 600 of the donors used high-throughput TCR beta sequencing to judge whether each TCR beta V gene segment behaved as functional or pseudogenic. Roughly five DR-DQ haplotypes were handled as single units for association and clustering, since linkage in the cohort was strong. Approximately 300 gigabases of sequencing data and 91 million or so unique TCR sequences made up an early release that covered several hundred HLA-typed donors. Along with the roughly 670-subject first cohort, a separate validation cohort of around 120 different subjects was used. Of the approximately 400 genotyped donors, more than 75% were placed in the genetic ancestry cluster associated with self-reported Caucasian donors. The study aimed to test whether cataloging public T cell receptors could reveal signatures of past pathogen exposure. HLA typing included class I and class II loci at four-digit resolution. The study used immunosequencing to profile the T cell repertoires of more than 650 subjects and linked those repertoires to cytomegalovirus serostatus. Among 398 genotyped donors of the cohort, an average of approximately 200,000 unique TCR beta nucleotide sequences was sequenced per donor, of which 15% to 20% were non-productive. Every repertoire in the discovery cohort had been generated on one and the same sequencing platform. Alongside the repertoire data, information on donor age, sex, ethnicity and CMV serostatus was compiled. The later analysis used no new phenotypic data to find candidate immune exposures, relying instead on TCR beta sequences and their occurrence across donors. Typing coverage varied by locus: roughly 620-640 donors for A, B, C, DRB1 and DQB1; approximately 520 for DQA1; about 590 for DPA1; approximately 450 for DPB1. In a later analysis, previously published TCR beta repertoires from several hundred donors were re-analyzed and high-resolution HLA genotyping was added so that TCR occurrence patterns could be studied. In a later genetic analysis, genome-wide SNP genotypes for about 55% of the roughly 700 donors were used, and that subset was treated as a discovery cohort.

Libraries came from the immunoSEQ multiplex PCR assay. For the multiplex PCR, a mixture combining 60 forward primers for TCR Vbeta segments and 13 reverse primers for TCR Jbeta segments was used. The CDR3 region of rearranged TCR beta genes was amplified from genomic DNA by a multiplex PCR assay. On the Illumina HiSeq System, the amplified TCR beta libraries were sequenced as 87-base-pair reads. Per the authors' processing: A later analysis tallied some 79 million unique TCR beta chains across the 666 repertoires, and around 9.9 million of those chains were shared by two or more donors. Raw reads were error-corrected and collapsed into unique sequences with a nearest-neighbor algorithm that merged closely related sequences to remove PCR and sequencing errors. V, D and J gene segments were assigned by aligning CDR3 sequences to IMGT reference sequences. Each retained sequence needed at least a six-nucleotide match to both a V gene segment and a J gene segment. Rearrangements were called productive when the CDR3 lacked stop codons and stayed in frame with V and J; all others were non-productive. CDR3 was defined by IMGT convention, running from the second conserved V-encoded cysteine to the conserved J-encoded phenylalanine. Sequences without an unambiguous match to a single V gene segment were excluded from the earlier analysis of about 640 of the donors. An earlier analysis of several hundred of the donors called V segments functional above 56.7% productive rearrangements and segregating when the between-donor standard deviation exceeded 5%. To diagnose cytomegalovirus status from the catalog of TCR beta chain sequences, a statistical classification framework was built. V and J gene assignment, in a later analysis, came from comparing TCR nucleotide sequences with IMGT/GENE-DB human TR gene sequences. In a later analysis, CDR3 sequences and most-parsimonious VDJ recombination scenarios were assigned using the TCRdist pipeline. In a later analysis, each TCR beta chain was defined by its CDR3 amino acid sequence together with its V-gene family, and reads lacking a unique V-gene family were excluded. A later analysis removed several hundred highly shared, low-generation-probability nucleotide sequences to deal with suspected cross-contamination and a sequencing artifact. A later analysis calculated a clonal expansion index for each public chain from normalized within-repertoire ranks of inferred template counts. In a later analysis, generation probabilities were computed with a VDJ recombination model fitted to out-of-frame rearrangements, and the resulting probabilities were checked against IGoR. A later analysis scored TCR-TCR, TCR-HLA and TCR-CMV co-occurrence with hypergeometric tests, applying a repertoire-size bias correction to TCR pairs. False discovery rates were estimated in a later analysis by permuting HLA or CMV assignments 20 times. A later analysis grouped co-occurring TCRs with DBSCAN, adding TCRdist sequence similarity when clustering within HLA-allele-positive subsets. Repertoires with fewer than 30,000 or more than 120,000 public chains were left out of co-occurrence clustering, as were five repertoires with anomalous nucleotide sharing. This immuneACCESS table, as held by TCRdb, lists in-frame sequences with V and J called but not all clones. Of the missing ones, under half trace to an unresolved V gene in checked studies; the others have no known cause. V and J calls and clone size are given by that table; D and trimming were obtained from the DNA. The sample records 250,000 to 350,000 clones, 86% of which are singletons. The ten largest account for 3.5% to 4.5% of the sample.

Overall study results and their limits: A group of highly shared sequence variants was considered likely to be a technical artifact of the sequencing pipeline. According to a later analysis, TCR association rates differed among HLA loci, with DRB1 alleles showing the most associated TCRs and HLA-C alleles showing the fewest. The study listed 150 to 200 TCR beta chains as associated with cytomegalovirus. In a later genetic analysis, fewer N-insertions in productive TCRs were reported among donors in an Asian-associated ancestry cluster than the approximately 710-donor mean. V-gene and J-gene trimming of TCR beta chains was associated with a missense DCLRE1C variant in a later genetic analysis, and the association was replicated in an independent cohort. Most TCR sequences were seen in very few donors, while some public TCRs were found in many individuals. The cohort was sequenced for TCR beta chains only, and without alpha or paired-chain data the features that could be detected were limited. The classifier was reported to diagnose cytomegalovirus status with high specificity and sensitivity in both the original and validation cohorts. Several of the top co-occurrence clusters appeared to be linked to parvovirus B19, influenza, CMV and Epstein-Barr virus, according to a later analysis. A few of the identified cytomegalovirus-associated TCR beta chains were confirmed in vitro to be specific for cytomegalovirus antigens. The earlier analysis of 587 of the donors excluded some 15 rarely observed V segments, including chromosome 9 orphons, because counts were too low. A later analysis found that most CMV-associated TCR beta chains appeared HLA-restricted, with HLA associations seemingly driven largely by CMV exposure. Correlated functional status among segregating V segments might be attributable to linkage disequilibrium, but an unknown experimental factor could not be ruled out. In a later analysis, 15,000 to 20,000 TCR beta sequences were associated with specific HLA alleles at a false discovery rate of 0.05. Strong co-occurrence of HLA alleles, especially DR and DQ, made assigning TCR associations to individual alleles difficult. The authors suggested that the approach could potentially be generalized to other disease states and immunological phenotypes. Presence/absence analyses assumed roughly uniform sequencing depth across donors, an assumption that may not hold. In a later analysis, HLA-associated TCR beta chains showed more clonal expansion and lower generation probabilities than non-associated chains that were equally common. HLA typing was unavailable for some donors at each locus, so association tests used only the typed subset. The only immune exposure information available for the cohort was CMV serostatus. An earlier analysis of approximately 600 of the donors showed that most TCR beta V segments appeared in productive rearrangements either about 90% or about 30% of the time, which broadly matched IMGT annotations. A further reported finding was that TCR beta sequences accurately predicted the HLA-A and HLA-B alleles for most subjects in the first cohort.

About this clone itself: Its antigen is not yet known. Base qualities are missing; no much larger clone stands one base away.

The cohort consisted of approximately 690 healthy bone marrow donors. At the time of sampling, all cohort members were nominally healthy, though unrecorded immune exposures were likely present. The donor was CMV seropositive and was included in the group of 290 or so seropositive cohort members. Each donor provided a peripheral blood sample, and peripheral blood mononuclear cells were used for TCR beta sequencing. Genomic DNA was extracted from the blood cell samples with the Qiagen DNeasy Blood Extraction Kit. The clonotype originates from a man aged 40-55 years in good health and CMV-seropositive. Sequenced sample: PBMCs.

The CDR3 region has the sequence CASSQDLAGGSYEQYF. The nucleotides read TGCGCCAGCAGCCAAGATTTAGCGGGTGGCTCCTACGAGCAGTACTTC. The sequence is built from TRBV4-1 and TRBJ2-7; 7 bases in between match TRBD2. Compared with germline, V lacks 0 bases and J lacks 0 bases; bases without a gene match: 5. CDR1 and CDR2, per the germline V gene, are MGHRA and YSYEKL. The CDR3 has 16 amino acids, counting the end cysteine and phenylalanine. The entry retains the CDR3 DNA only, 48 bases that are in frame from base 1.